This TCR beta chain was captured in a study of regulatory T cells in long-lasting Graves disease. Germline V gene sequence: CDR1 MDHEN, CDR2 SYDVKM. V was cut by 5 bases and J by 11 bases, with 12 bases left in between. The CDR3 covers 12 residues. Whole-study findings and limits: Among the persistent patients, 2,500 to 3,000 public clonotypes were shared, more than the roughly 970 shared among new patients. Not thyroid tissue but only peripheral blood was studied.

The TCR beta library used iRepertoire HTBI primers with Arm-PCR amplification of CDR3. Using its own MiXCR run on the multiplex PCR reads, TCRdb lists one record per CDR3 protein. The sample has approximately 400,000 distinct CDR3 sequences; 15% are singletons. There are many counts of this clonotype. Its target is unknown. Documented time point: newly diagnosed GD, antithyroid drugs for less than 3 months. Extracted RNA from PBMCs served as the source of the TCR library. The sample was also reused in another study, on T cells in Graves' hyperthyroidism and ophthalmopathy. That source reports: The study based diagnoses on clinical symptoms, serum thyroxine and TRAb, thyroid ultrasound and orbital computed tomography. First-round RT-PCR with HTBI primers amplified the TCR CDR3 region.

The chain combines TRBV28 with TRBJ2-2, with D perhaps TRBD2 (6 bases). This specimen consisted of peripheral blood mononuclear cells (PBMCs), obtained at new diagnosis, from a patient treated with antithyroid drugs. The sequence was collected from a woman aged 25 to 39 with Graves disease. The CDR3: CASSTRLVELFF. As DNA, the CDR3 is TGTGCCAGCAGTACCCGACTAGTAGAGCTGTTTTTT.